These 15 T cell receptor beta chains were all obtained from the same sample, sequenced in a study of cytomegalovirus exposure and HLA in healthy donors. The primer mix had 60 Vbeta and 13 Jbeta primers. Using immunoSEQ multiplex PCR, the repertoire was profiled, and TCRdb retains in-frame clones only, with some absent. Found here are 200,000 or so clones, 82% of them singletons; the top ten hold around 6%. Input material: PBMCs. All receptors come from a woman between 45 and 65 years old in good health and CMV-seropositive.

In this sample, this clone turned up once. The gene calls are TRBV5-5 and TRBJ2-1; 14 bases align to TRBD2. This CDR3 region has 20 residues. J gave up 1 base and V 0 bases, and 9 bases lay outside the gene matches. CDR1 is SGHKS, CDR2 YYEKEE, per germline (reference sequence). The CDR3 nucleotides are TGTGCCAGCAGCTTGGCCCGACTAGCGGGGGGGCTACGGTCCTACAATGAGCAGTTCTTC. Protein: CASSLARLAGGLRSYNEQFF.

V is TRBV5-8 and J is TRBJ1-2; TRBD1 might be the D (6 bases). This CDR3 comprises 13 residues. V shed 4 bases and J shed 5 bases, with 12 bases lying between them. CDR1 SGHTS and CDR2 YDEGEE come from the germline V gene. CDR3 bases: TGTGCCAGCAGCCCACGACAGGTTTATGGCTACACCTTC. Its protein is CASSPRQVYGYTF.

V is TRBV29-1 and J is TRBJ2-1; D is ambiguous. Between the trimmed V and J ends, which lost 6 bases and 4 bases, there was a span of 19 bases. The V gene's germline CDR1 is SQVTM and CDR2 ANQGSEA. The CDR3 spans 15 residues. The CDR3 here is CSVPPESLLYNEQFF. CDR3 DNA sequence: TGCAGCGTACCTCCGGAGAGCCTATTGTACAATGAGCAGTTCTTC.

This chain links TRBV15 with TRBJ1-5; D is unresolved. The CDR3 runs to 17 residues. Germline lookup yields CDR1 LNHNV and CDR2 YYDKDF (reference sequence). Trimming took 0 bases from V and 0 from J, leaving 12 bases between them. CDR3 sequence: CATSRDIGDYSNQPQHF. In DNA form, the CDR3 reads TGTGCCACCAGCAGAGATATAGGAGACTATAGCAATCAGCCCCAGCATTTT.

J is TRBJ2-1 and V is TRBV19; TRBD1 agrees at 8 bases. The J segment lost 4 bases and the V segment lost 4 bases, leaving 9 bases of the junction unmatched. CDR3 length equals 16 residues. The germline gives CDR1 LNHDA, CDR2 SQIVND (reference sequence). This CDR3 is CASSTKTGAPYNEQFF. As DNA, the CDR3 is TGTGCCAGTAGTACCAAGACAGGGGCCCCGTACAATGAGCAGTTCTTC.

The V gene is TRBV18, the J gene TRBJ2-7, with 9 positions matching TRBD1. Germline lookup yields CDR1 KGHSH and CDR2 LQKENI. The V and J ends lost 8 bases and 3 bases, in that order; junction bases with no gene match: 2. The CDR3 extends over 12 amino acids. CDR3 amino acids: CASRGQGYEQYF. CDR3 in DNA: TGTGCCAGCCGGGGACAGGGCTACGAGCAGTACTTC.

This rearrangement joins TRBV5-1 to TRBJ1-4; 8 bases are a match to TRBD1. The germline V gene encodes CDR1 SGHRS and CDR2 YFSETQ. This CDR3 spans 15 amino acids. The J segment lost 7 bases and the V segment lost 0 bases, leaving 5 bases of the junction unmatched. The DNA for the CDR3 is TGCGCCAGCAGCTTGGTCTTTGGGACAGGTGAAAAACTGTTTTTT. It is translated as CASSLVFGTGEKLFF.

The rearrangement joins TRBV5-5 to TRBJ2-7; no clear D. Trimming cost V 1 base and J 3 bases, with 8 bases left between them. Germline lookup yields CDR1 SGHKS and CDR2 YYEKEE (reference sequence). The CDR3 consists of 13 residues. CDR3 sequence (DNA): TGTGCCAGCAGCTTGTTCCGCTACTACGAGCAGTACTTC. Residues: CASSLFRYYEQYF.

The V gene is TRBV19, the J gene TRBJ2-3; D is perhaps TRBD2 (6 bases). Trimming stripped 6 bases from V and 3 bases from J, with 13 bases between. CDR3 length: 14 residues. Germline V gene data show CDR1 as LNHDA and CDR2 as SQIVND (reference sequence). CDR3 sequence (DNA): TGTGCCAGTAGCCCCGCCGGAGGGACAGATACGCAGTATTTT. Translated, it gives CASSPAGGTDTQYF.

This clone was seen only a few times. The chain combines TRBV28 with TRBJ1-5; D not certain. Looked up from germline, CDR1 is MDHEN and CDR2 is SYDVKM. The V and J ends lost 6 bases and 7 bases respectively, with 13 bases between them. The CDR3 covers 13 residues. CDR3 region: CASRAENAQPQHF. As DNA, the CDR3 is TGTGCCAGCAGAGCGGAAAACGCGCAGCCCCAGCATTTT.

This clone has just a few counts. The V and J genes are TRBV11-3 and TRBJ2-1; D perhaps matches TRBD2 (6 bases). Germline values: CDR1 SGHNT, CDR2 YENEEA. V was clipped by 3 bases and J by 4 bases, with 10 bases between them. The CDR3 contains 14 residues. This CDR3 is CASSFSGGYNEQFF. The CDR3 DNA reads TGTGCCAGCAGCTTTAGCGGTGGGTACAATGAGCAGTTCTTC.

V is TRBV10-3 and J is TRBJ2-7; 11 bases match TRBD2. V lost 3 bases to trimming and J lost 5 bases; unmatched junction nucleotides: 9. Germline-derived CDR1 and CDR2 are ENHRY and SYGVKD. The CDR3 loop spans 16 amino acids. The CDR3 is CAISDLAGGRPNEQYF. CDR3 in DNA: TGTGCCATCAGTGATTTAGCGGGGGGGCGGCCTAACGAGCAGTACTTC.

The chain has TRBV7-9 and TRBJ2-3; 9 bases fit TRBD2. CDR3 size: 15 residues. V was clipped by 3 bases and J by 5 bases; unmatched bases: 6. Germline lookup yields CDR1 SEHNR and CDR2 FQNEAQ (reference sequence). The CDR3 sequence is CASSFLAGVRDTQYF. In DNA form, the CDR3 reads TGTGCCAGCAGCTTCTTAGCGGGAGTCCGAGATACGCAGTATTTT.

The V and J genes are TRBV9 and TRBJ2-5; 7 nucleotides align to TRBD2. CDR3 length: 15 residues. The V and J ends lost 0 bases and 3 bases, in that order; junction bases with no gene match: 5. Germline assignment: CDR1 SGDLS and CDR2 YYNGEE. The CDR3 sequence: CASSVGASGEETQYF. CDR3 sequence (DNA): TGTGCCAGCAGCGTAGGGGCTAGCGGCGAAGAGACCCAGTACTTC.

This chain uses TRBV5-1 with TRBJ2-3, with 9 bases aligning to TRBD2. Germline lookup yields CDR1 SGHRS and CDR2 YFSETQ. With 3 bases clipped from V and 3 bases from J, the junction kept 11 bases outside the gene matches. The CDR3 is 17 amino acids. The CDR3 coding sequence is TGCGCCAGCAGCTGGTCTAGGTTGGCGGGGGGGACAGATACGCAGTATTTT. Translating it yields CASSWSRLAGGTDTQYF.